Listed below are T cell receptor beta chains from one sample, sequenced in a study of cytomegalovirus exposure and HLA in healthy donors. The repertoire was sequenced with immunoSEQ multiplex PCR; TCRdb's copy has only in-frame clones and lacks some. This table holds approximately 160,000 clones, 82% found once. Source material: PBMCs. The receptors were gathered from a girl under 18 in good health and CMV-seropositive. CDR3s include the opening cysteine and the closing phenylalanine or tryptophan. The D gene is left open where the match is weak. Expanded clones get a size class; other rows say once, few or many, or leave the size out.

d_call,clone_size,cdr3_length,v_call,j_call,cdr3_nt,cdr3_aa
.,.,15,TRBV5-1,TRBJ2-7,TGCGCCAGCAGCTTATTCGGACTGCTTGGGTACGAGCAGTACTTC,CASSLFGLLGYEQYF
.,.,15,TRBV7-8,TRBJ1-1,TGTGCCAGCACCATGGGCGGGACGGCAGACACTGAAGCTTTCTTT,CASTMGGTADTEAFF
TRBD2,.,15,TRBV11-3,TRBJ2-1,TGTGCCAGCAGCCTCGGGACTAGCGGGGACAATGAGCAGTTCTTC,CASSLGTSGDNEQFF
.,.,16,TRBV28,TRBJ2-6,TGTGCCAGCAGTTTGAGAGGGGGCTCTGGGGCCAACGTCCTGACTTTC,CASSLRGGSGANVLTF
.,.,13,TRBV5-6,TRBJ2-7,TGTGCCAGCAGCTTGGCTATAATGCGCGAGCAGTACTTC,CASSLAIMREQYF
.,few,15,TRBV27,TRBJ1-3,TGTGCCAGCAGTTCTTCAGGATGGGCTGGAAACACCATATATTTT,CASSSSGWAGNTIYF
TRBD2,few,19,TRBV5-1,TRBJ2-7,TGCGCCAGCAGCTCCTCCGGGACTAGCGGTTATCGCTGCTCCTACGAGCAGTACTTC,CASSSSGTSGYRCSYEQYF
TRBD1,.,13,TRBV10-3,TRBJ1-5,TGTGCCATCAAAGGGACAGGGCATCAGCCCCAGCATTTT,CAIKGTGHQPQHF
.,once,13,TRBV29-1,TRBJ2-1,TGCAGCGTTGATCCAGGTGTCAACAATGAGCAGTTCTTC,CSVDPGVNNEQFF
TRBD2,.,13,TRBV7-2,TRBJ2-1,TGTGCCAGCAGCTTAGGCGAGAGCGGGAGGCAGTTCTTC,CASSLGESGRQFF
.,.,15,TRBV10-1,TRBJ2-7,TGCGCCAGCTCCTCGATGCGGGACAGACCCTACGAGCAGTACTTC,CASSSMRDRPYEQYF
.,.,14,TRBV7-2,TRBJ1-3,TGTGCCAGCAGCTTAGGAGGGAACGGAAACACCATATATTTT,CASSLGGNGNTIYF
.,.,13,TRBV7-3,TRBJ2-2,TGTGCCAGCAGGCCCCAGGGGACCGGGGAGCTGTTTTTT,CASRPQGTGELFF
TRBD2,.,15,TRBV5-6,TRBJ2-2,TGTGCCAGCAGCTGGGCCGCCCGGGGGGACGGGGAGCTGTTTTTT,CASSWAARGDGELFF
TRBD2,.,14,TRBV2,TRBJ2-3,TGTGCCAGCCTGACTAGCGGGGTGACAGATACGCAGTATTTT,CASLTSGVTDTQYF
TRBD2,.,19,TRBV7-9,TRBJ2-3,TGTGCCAGCAGCCCGCCCTTGGGCGGGAGGGCATTTGGCACAGATACGCAGTATTTT,CASSPPLGGRAFGTDTQYF
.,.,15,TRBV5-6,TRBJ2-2,TGTGCCAGCAGCTTGGCGGCAGGGGTAACCGGGGAGCTGTTTTTT,CASSLAAGVTGELFF
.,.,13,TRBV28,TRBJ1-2,TGTGCCAGCAGTCCCACGGACTACTATGGCTACACCTTC,CASSPTDYYGYTF
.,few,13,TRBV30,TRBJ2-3,TGTGCCTGGAGTCGATATGCGGTAGATACGCAGTATTTT,CAWSRYAVDTQYF
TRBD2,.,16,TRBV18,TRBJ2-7,TGTGCCAGCTCACCGTCTAGCGGGAGTTCGGACTACGAGCAGTACTTC,CASSPSSGSSDYEQYF
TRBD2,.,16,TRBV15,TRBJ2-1,TGTGCCACCAGCAGAGGGATAGCGGGAGGGTACAATGAGCAGTTCTTC,CATSRGIAGGYNEQFF
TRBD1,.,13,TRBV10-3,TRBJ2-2,TGTGCCTCACAGGGGGAGGTCTCCGGGGAGCTGTTTTTT,CASQGEVSGELFF
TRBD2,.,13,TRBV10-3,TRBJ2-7,TGTGCCATCAGCCCGGGACTAGTTGTTGAGCAGTACTTC,CAISPGLVVEQYF
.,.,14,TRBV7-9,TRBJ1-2,TGTGCCAGCAGCCCGGCCGGAGTAGGCTATGGCTACACCTTC,CASSPAGVGYGYTF
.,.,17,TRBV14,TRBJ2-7,TGTGCCAGCAGCCAATTTCCCTTCGCGGGGAGCTCCTACGAGCAGTACTTC,CASSQFPFAGSSYEQYF
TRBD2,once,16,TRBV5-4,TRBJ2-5,TGTGCCAGCAGCTTGGGATCTAGCGGGAAACAAGAGACCCAGTACTTC,CASSLGSSGKQETQYF
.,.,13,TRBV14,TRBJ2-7,TGTGCCAGCAGCCAAACCAGCTCCTACGAGCAGTACTTC,CASSQTSSYEQYF
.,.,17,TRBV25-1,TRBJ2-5,TGTGCCAGCAGTGAACCCACAAAGGCCAGCGCCCAAGAGACCCAGTACTTC,CASSEPTKASAQETQYF
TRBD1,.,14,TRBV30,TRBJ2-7,TGTGCCTGGAGTACAGGGGCCGACTCCTACGAGCAGTACTTC,CAWSTGADSYEQYF